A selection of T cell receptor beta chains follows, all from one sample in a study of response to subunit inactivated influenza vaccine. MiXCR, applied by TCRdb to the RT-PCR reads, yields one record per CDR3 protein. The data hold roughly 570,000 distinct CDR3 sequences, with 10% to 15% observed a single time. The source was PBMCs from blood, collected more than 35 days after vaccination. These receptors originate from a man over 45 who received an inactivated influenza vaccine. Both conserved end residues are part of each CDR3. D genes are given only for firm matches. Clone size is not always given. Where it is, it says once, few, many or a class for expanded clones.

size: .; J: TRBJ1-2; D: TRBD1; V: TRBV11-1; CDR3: CASSLPGDGTGGFLHGYTF; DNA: TGTGCCAGCAGCTTACCGGGGGACGGGACAGGGGGCTTTCTGCATGGCTACACCTTC
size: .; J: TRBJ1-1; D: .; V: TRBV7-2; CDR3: CASSLGRGGNTEAFF; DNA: TGTGCCAGCAGCTTAGGTAGGGGCGGGAACACTGAAGCTTTCTTT
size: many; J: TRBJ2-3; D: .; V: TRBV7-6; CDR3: CASSRWRGGQGTDTQYF; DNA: TGTGCCAGCAGCCGTTGGCGCGGGGGCCAAGGGACAGATACGCAGTATTTT
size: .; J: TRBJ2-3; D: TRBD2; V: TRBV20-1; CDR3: CSARDLTSGTTQYF; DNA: TGCAGTGCTAGAGATCTAACTAGCGGGACAACGCAGTATTTT
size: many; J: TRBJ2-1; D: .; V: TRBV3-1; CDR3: CASSPHSPAVGSYNEQFF; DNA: TGTGCCAGCAGCCCGCATAGCCCAGCGGTGGGCTCCTACAATGAGCAGTTCTTC
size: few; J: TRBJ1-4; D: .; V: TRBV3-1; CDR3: CASSQGQGRGEKLFF; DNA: TGTGCCAGCAGCCAAGGCCAGGGCCGTGGGGAAAAACTGTTTTTT
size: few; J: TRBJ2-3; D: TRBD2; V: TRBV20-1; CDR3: CSASRTSGSPDTQYF; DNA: TGCAGTGCTAGCCGGACTAGCGGGAGCCCAGATACGCAGTATTTT
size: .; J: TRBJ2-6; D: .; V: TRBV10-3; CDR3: CAISEFRAYLSGANVLTF; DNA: TGTGCCATCAGTGAGTTTCGGGCGTACCTCTCTGGGGCCAACGTCCTGACTTTC
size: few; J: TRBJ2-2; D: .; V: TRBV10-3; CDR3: CAISDEQANTGELFF; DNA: TGTGCCATCAGTGATGAACAAGCGAACACCGGGGAGCTGTTTTTT
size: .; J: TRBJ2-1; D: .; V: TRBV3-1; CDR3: CASSQDGLNEQFF; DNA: TGTGCCAGCAGCCAAGACGGTCTCAATGAGCAGTTCTTC
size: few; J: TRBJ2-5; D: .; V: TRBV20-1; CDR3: CSANRAYQETQYF; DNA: TGCAGTGCCAACAGGGCGTACCAAGAGACCCAGTACTTC
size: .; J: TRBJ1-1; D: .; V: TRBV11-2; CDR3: CASSSMLNTEAFF; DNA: TGTGCCAGCAGCTCAATGCTAAACACTGAAGCTTTCTTT
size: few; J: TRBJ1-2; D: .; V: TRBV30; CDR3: CAWSEGNYGYTF; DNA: TGTGCCTGGAGTGAAGGGAACTATGGCTACACCTTC
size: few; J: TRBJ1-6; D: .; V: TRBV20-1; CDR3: CSLRPLIDDGYNSPLHF; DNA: TGCAGTTTAAGGCCGCTCATCGACGATGGCTATAATTCACCCCTCCACTTT
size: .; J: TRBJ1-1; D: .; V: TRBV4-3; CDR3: CASSQDATGENTEAFF; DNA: TGCGCCAGCAGCCAAGATGCGACAGGAGAGAACACTGAAGCTTTCTTT
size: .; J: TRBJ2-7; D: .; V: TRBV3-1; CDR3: CANSQAGGYEQYF; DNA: TGTGCCAACAGCCAAGCCGGGGGCTACGAGCAGTACTTC
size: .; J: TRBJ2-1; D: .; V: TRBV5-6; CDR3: CASSPVGRSSYNEQFF; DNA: TGTGCCAGCAGCCCCGTCGGGCGTAGCTCCTACAATGAGCAGTTCTTC
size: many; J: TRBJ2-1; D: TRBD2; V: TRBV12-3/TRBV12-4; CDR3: CASSTHGTSGANEQFF; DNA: TGTGCCAGCAGCACACACGGGACTAGCGGGGCCAATGAGCAGTTCTTC
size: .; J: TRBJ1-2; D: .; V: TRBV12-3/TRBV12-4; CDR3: CASSFGSNYGYTF; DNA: TGTGCCAGCAGTTTCGGCAGTAACTATGGCTACACCTTC
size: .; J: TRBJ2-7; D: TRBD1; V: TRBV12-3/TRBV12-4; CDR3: CASSFVGQGAGEQYF; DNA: TGTGCCAGCAGTTTCGTGGGCCAGGGGGCGGGAGAGCAGTACTTC
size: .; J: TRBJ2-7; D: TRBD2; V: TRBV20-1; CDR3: CSGSGSQLYEQYF; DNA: TGCAGCGGTAGCGGGAGCCAACTCTACGAGCAGTACTTC
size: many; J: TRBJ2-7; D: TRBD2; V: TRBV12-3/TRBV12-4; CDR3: CASSTRASGSMYEQYF; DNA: TGTGCCAGCAGCACCAGGGCTAGCGGTAGTATGTACGAGCAGTACTTC
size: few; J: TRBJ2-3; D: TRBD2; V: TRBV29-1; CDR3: CSGVLAGEDTQYF; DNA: TGCAGCGGGGTACTAGCGGGAGAAGATACGCAGTATTTT
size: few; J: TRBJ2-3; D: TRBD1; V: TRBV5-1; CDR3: CASSPIYGTGVDTQYF; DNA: TGCGCCAGCAGCCCCATTTACGGGACAGGTGTAGATACGCAGTATTTT
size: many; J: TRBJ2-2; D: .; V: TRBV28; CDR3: CASTQRPWVSRRNTGELFF; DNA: TGTGCCAGCACCCAACGTCCCTGGGTCAGTCGAAGGAACACCGGGGAGCTGTTTTTT
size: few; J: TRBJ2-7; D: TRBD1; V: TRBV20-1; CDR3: CSAYRDRGHEQYF; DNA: TGCAGTGCATACCGGGACAGGGGCCACGAGCAGTACTTC
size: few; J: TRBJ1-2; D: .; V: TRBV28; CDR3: CASSFRQGYTF; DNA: TGTGCCAGCAGTTTTAGACAGGGCTACACCTTC
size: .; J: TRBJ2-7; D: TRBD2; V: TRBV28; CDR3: CASKTAGSAYEQYF; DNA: TGTGCCAGCAAAACAGCGGGAAGTGCCTACGAGCAGTACTTC
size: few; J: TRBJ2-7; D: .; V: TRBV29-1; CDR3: CSVALEGALEQYF; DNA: TGCAGCGTTGCTTTGGAAGGGGCCCTCGAGCAGTACTTC
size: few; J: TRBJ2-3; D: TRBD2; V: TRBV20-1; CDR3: CSAKEASGAGTQYF; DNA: TGCAGTGCTAAGGAGGCTAGCGGGGCGGGTACGCAGTATTTT
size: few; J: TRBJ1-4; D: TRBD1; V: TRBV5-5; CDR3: CASSAVSRGGGGEKLFF; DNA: TGTGCCAGCAGCGCGGTTTCCCGAGGGGGCGGAGGTGAAAAACTGTTTTTT
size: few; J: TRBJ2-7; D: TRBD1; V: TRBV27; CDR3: CASSFNRGHPSYEQYF; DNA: TGTGCCAGCAGTTTTAACAGGGGACACCCCTCCTACGAGCAGTACTTC
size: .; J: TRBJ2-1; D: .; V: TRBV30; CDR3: CAWSPGPNNEQFF; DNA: TGTGCCTGGAGCCCCGGGCCCAACAATGAGCAGTTCTTC
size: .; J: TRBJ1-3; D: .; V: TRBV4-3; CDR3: CASSQNPTGSSGNTIYF; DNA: TGCGCCAGCAGCCAGAATCCTACAGGGAGCTCTGGAAACACCATATATTTT
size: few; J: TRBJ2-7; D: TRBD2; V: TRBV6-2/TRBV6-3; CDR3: CASRRTSESSYEQYF; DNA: TGTGCCAGCAGAAGGACTAGCGAAAGCTCCTACGAGCAGTACTTC
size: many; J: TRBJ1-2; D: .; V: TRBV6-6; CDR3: CASSADPSYGYTF; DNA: TGTGCCAGCAGCGCAGACCCTAGTTATGGCTACACCTTC
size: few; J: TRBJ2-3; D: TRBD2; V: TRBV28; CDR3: CASSWTSGGSTDTQYF; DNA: TGTGCCAGCAGTTGGACTAGCGGGGGTAGCACAGATACGCAGTATTTT
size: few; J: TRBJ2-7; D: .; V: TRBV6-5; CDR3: CASIRGGPSYEQYF; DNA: TGTGCCAGCATTAGGGGGGGCCCGTCCTACGAGCAGTACTTC
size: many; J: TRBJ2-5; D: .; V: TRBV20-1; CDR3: CSARDSQETQYF; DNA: TGCAGTGCTAGAGACAGTCAAGAGACCCAGTACTTC
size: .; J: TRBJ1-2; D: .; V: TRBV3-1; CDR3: CASSQTRDKICYTF; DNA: TGTGCCAGCAGCCAAACCCGGGACAAAATATGCTACACCTTC
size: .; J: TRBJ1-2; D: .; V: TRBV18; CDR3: CASSPRQPDYGYTF; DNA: TGTGCCAGCTCACCTCGACAGCCGGACTATGGCTACACCTTC
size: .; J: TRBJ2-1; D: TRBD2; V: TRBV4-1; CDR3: CASSQDRLAGGHEQFF; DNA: TGCGCCAGCAGCCAAGATCGCCTAGCGGGAGGTCATGAGCAGTTCTTC
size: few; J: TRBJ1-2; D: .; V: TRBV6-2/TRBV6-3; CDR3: CASSSPERTARGYTF; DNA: TGTGCCAGCAGTTCCCCCGAAAGGACCGCCCGGGGCTACACCTTC
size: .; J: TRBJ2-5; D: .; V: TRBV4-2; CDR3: CASSQARGIQETQYF; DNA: TGTGCCAGCAGCCAAGCCAGGGGAATCCAAGAGACCCAGTACTTC
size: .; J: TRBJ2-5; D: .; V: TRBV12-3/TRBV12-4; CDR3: CASSLGLGRETQYF; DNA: TGTGCCAGCAGTTTGGGGCTGGGTCGAGAGACCCAGTACTTC
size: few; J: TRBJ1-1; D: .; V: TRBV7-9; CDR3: CASSSYQAGSTEAFF; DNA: TGTGCCAGCAGCTCCTACCAAGCAGGGAGCACTGAAGCTTTCTTT